These T cell receptor beta chains were read from a single sample in a study of blood T cell repertoires in COVID-19. Generated by immunoSEQ multiplex PCR, the TCRdb table keeps only in-frame clones and is missing some. The profile shows 120,000 to 150,000 clones, approximately 86% of them singletons. The sequencing sample was made of peripheral blood. The origin of the receptors is a woman aged 45-59 years with acute or convalescent COVID-19. Each CDR3 is given with its conserved first and last residue. The D gene is left open where the match is weak. A row's size may be missing; if present it is once, few, many or a size class.

NA	NA	TRBV7-9	TRBJ1-1	CASSLPAGNTEAFF	TGTGCCAGCAGCTTACCTGCCGGGAACACTGAAGCTTTCTTT
NA	NA	TRBV18	TRBJ2-7	CASSPPQGSYEQYF	TGTGCCAGCTCACCACCGCAGGGGTCCTACGAGCAGTACTTC
TRBD1	NA	TRBV9	TRBJ2-3	CASSVKPGQGHSSSTDTQYF	TGTGCCAGCAGCGTCAAGCCGGGACAGGGCCACTCCTCTAGCACAGATACGCAGTATTTT
NA	NA	TRBV29-1	TRBJ1-2	CSVYDYGYTF	TGCAGCGTATATGACTATGGCTACACCTTC
TRBD1	NA	TRBV6-5	TRBJ2-5	CASHFDRGETQYF	TGTGCCAGTCACTTTGACAGGGGAGAGACCCAGTACTTC
TRBD1	once	TRBV6-5	TRBJ2-5	CASSRQGRETQYF	TGTGCCAGCAGTCGACAGGGGCGGGAGACCCAGTACTTC
TRBD2	NA	TRBV4-2	TRBJ2-7	CASSQVGSGRNEQYF	TGTGCCAGCAGCCAAGTTGGAAGCGGGAGGAACGAGCAGTACTTC
TRBD1	NA	TRBV5-1	TRBJ1-2	CASSQVDRGHGYTF	TGCGCCAGCAGCCAGGTCGACAGGGGCCATGGCTACACCTTC
NA	NA	TRBV9	TRBJ1-4	CASSLRDTYSKLFF	TGTGCCAGCAGCCTCCGGGACACCTATAGCAAACTGTTTTTT
NA	NA	TRBV4-2	TRBJ1-5	CASSQDLEQPQHF	TGTGCCAGCAGCCAAGATCTTGAGCAGCCCCAGCATTTT